Sequencing of this T cell receptor (beta chain) was carried out in a study of T-cell memory formation after mild COVID-19. TCRdb reprocessed the 5' RACE reads via MiXCR and lists one record per CDR3 protein. The sample includes 250,000 to 350,000 distinct CDR3 sequences, more than 15% of them seen just once. The CDR3 has 12 residues. The V gene lost 8 bases and the J gene lost 7 bases, with 14 bases spanning the gap. Per the germline V gene, CDR1 is MGHDK and CDR2 is SYGVNS. This clonotype was observed a few times. This sequence joins TRBV25-1 and TRBJ1-2, with a possible D match to TRBD1 (5 bases). Sequenced sample: PBMCs or a T cell subset sorted from them (not recorded which). The TCR comes from a man aged 18 to 35 who had mild COVID-19 (a few samples of this study predate the infection). Cell type and time point are not known. This chain's CDR3 is CASHTVRAGYTF. The CDR3 DNA sequence: TGTGCCAGCCATACCGTCAGGGCTGGCTACACCTTC.